This is a list of T cell receptor beta chains from one sample in a study of OX40 agonist ivuxolimab in advanced cancers. The table came from immunoSEQ multiplex PCR; TCRdb's copy has only in-frame clones and leaves some out. Counted here are about 70,000 clones, around 78% occurring once; the ten biggest clones make up roughly 4.9%. The sample consisted of CD4+ or CD8+ T cells sorted from blood, taken in a trial of the OX40 agonist ivuxolimab. Every receptor here comes from an adult with an advanced solid tumor such as melanoma, head and neck, liver or kidney cancer. CDR3s include the opening cysteine and the closing phenylalanine or tryptophan. The D gene is left open where the match is weak. Clone size is not always given. Where it is, it says once, few, many or a class for expanded clones.

DNA: TGTGCCAGCAGTTTAAAGGGCCGGGAGGGATACGAGCAGTACTTC
CDR3: CASSLKGREGYEQYF
length: 15
V: TRBV27
D: TRBD2
size: -
J: TRBJ2-7

DNA: TGTGCCAGCAGCGCCCGTACCGCCGGGGAGCTGTTTTTT
CDR3: CASSARTAGELFF
length: 13
V: TRBV14
D: -
size: -
J: TRBJ2-2

DNA: TGTGCCAGCAGCAAGCAGACCGGAGGGTATTCACCCCTCCACTTT
CDR3: CASSKQTGGYSPLHF
length: 15
V: TRBV21-1
D: -
size: -
J: TRBJ1-6

DNA: TGTGCCAGCAGCCCGGGTGCGCCTAGCGGGAAGGGACACATTCAGTACTTC
CDR3: CASSPGAPSGKGHIQYF
length: 17
V: TRBV5-4
D: TRBD2
size: -
J: TRBJ2-4

DNA: TGCGCCAGCAGCCAGGGACAGGGTCTGGAAAAACTGTTTTTT
CDR3: CASSQGQGLEKLFF
length: 14
V: TRBV5-1
D: TRBD1
size: few
J: TRBJ1-4

DNA: TGTGCCAGTAGTTTGACCGGACAGGGAGAGACCCAGTACTTC
CDR3: CASSLTGQGETQYF
length: 14
V: TRBV19
D: TRBD1
size: -
J: TRBJ2-5

DNA: TGTGCCAGCAGAGCGACGGTCATTCTCAATGAGCAGTTCTTC
CDR3: CASRATVILNEQFF
length: 14
V: TRBV6-6
D: -
size: -
J: TRBJ2-1

DNA: TGTGCCAGCAGTGGCGGGAGGGTCGGGGATGAGCAGTTCTTC
CDR3: CASSGGRVGDEQFF
length: 14
V: TRBV9
D: TRBD2
size: -
J: TRBJ2-1

DNA: TGTGCCAGCAGTTTAAGGAGCTCTGGGGCCAACGTCCTGACTTTC
CDR3: CASSLRSSGANVLTF
length: 15
V: TRBV27
D: -
size: -
J: TRBJ2-6

DNA: TGTGCCACCAGCAGAGATCCGGGACGCCTTAATTCGCCCCTCCACTTT
CDR3: CATSRDPGRLNSPLHF
length: 16
V: TRBV15
D: -
size: -
J: TRBJ1-6

DNA: TGTGCCAGCAGCTTAAGACAGGACCGATCCTACGAGCAGTACTTC
CDR3: CASSLRQDRSYEQYF
length: 15
V: TRBV7-2
D: -
size: -
J: TRBJ2-7

DNA: TGTGCCAGCTCTAAACAGGGGACTTACGAGCAGTACTTC
CDR3: CASSKQGTYEQYF
length: 13
V: TRBV2
D: -
size: once
J: TRBJ2-7

DNA: TGTGCCAGCAGCTTAGGGGGTCTCAAGGCCTCCGAGCAGTACTTC
CDR3: CASSLGGLKASEQYF
length: 15
V: TRBV11-3
D: -
size: few
J: TRBJ2-7

DNA: TGCGCCAGCAAACCTCTACAGGGTAGATCCTACGAGCAGTACTTC
CDR3: CASKPLQGRSYEQYF
length: 15
V: TRBV5-1
D: -
size: once
J: TRBJ2-7

DNA: TGTGCCAGCAGCCCGTCCAGGGGGCGATCTGGAAACACCATATATTTT
CDR3: CASSPSRGRSGNTIYF
length: 16
V: TRBV9
D: TRBD1
size: -
J: TRBJ1-3

DNA: TGTGCCAGCAGTGCCAGGGGGAAGGAGGAAAAACTGTTTTTT
CDR3: CASSARGKEEKLFF
length: 14
V: TRBV6-6
D: TRBD1
size: -
J: TRBJ1-4

DNA: TGCGCCAGCAGTTTAAGCTACCACTCTGGAAACACCATATATTTT
CDR3: CASSLSYHSGNTIYF
length: 15
V: TRBV10-2
D: -
size: -
J: TRBJ1-3

DNA: TGTGCCAGCAGCCCCGCTGGAGCGAACACTGAAGCTTTCTTT
CDR3: CASSPAGANTEAFF
length: 14
V: TRBV28
D: -
size: -
J: TRBJ1-1

DNA: TGCGCCAGCAGCTTGGTCTCAGGGGATACCACAGATACGCAGTATTTT
CDR3: CASSLVSGDTTDTQYF
length: 16
V: TRBV5-1
D: -
size: few
J: TRBJ2-3

DNA: TGTGCCAGCAGCTTTAGGAACGGCCTTTCCTATGGCTACACCTTC
CDR3: CASSFRNGLSYGYTF
length: 15
V: TRBV5-4
D: -
size: -
J: TRBJ1-2

DNA: TGTGCCAGCAGCGGATCGGGGACAGGGGGACTCTACTATGGCTACACCTTC
CDR3: CASSGSGTGGLYYGYTF
length: 17
V: TRBV9
D: TRBD1
size: -
J: TRBJ1-2

DNA: TGTGCCAGCTCACCCAGGGTGGCAGATACGCAGTATTTT
CDR3: CASSPRVADTQYF
length: 13
V: TRBV18
D: -
size: -
J: TRBJ2-3

DNA: TGTGCCAGCAGCTTATCCGGTGTGGGCTCCTATAATTCACCCCTCCACTTT
CDR3: CASSLSGVGSYNSPLHF
length: 17
V: TRBV11-2
D: -
size: -
J: TRBJ1-6

DNA: TGTGCCAGCAGTGGGCACAGGGATCAGCCCCAGCATTTT
CDR3: CASSGHRDQPQHF
length: 13
V: TRBV6-1
D: -
size: few
J: TRBJ1-5

DNA: TGTGCCAGCAGCTCGGGGATATGGGGACTTGAGCAGTTCTTC
CDR3: CASSSGIWGLEQFF
length: 14
V: TRBV7-9
D: -
size: few
J: TRBJ2-1

DNA: TGCGCCAGCAGCCAAGATCCAGGGGTCCCGCCCCAGCATTTT
CDR3: CASSQDPGVPPQHF
length: 14
V: TRBV4-3
D: -
size: -
J: TRBJ1-5

DNA: TGTGCCAGCAGATCGCTACGTCCGAGCTCTGGAAACACCATATATTTT
CDR3: CASRSLRPSSGNTIYF
length: 16
V: TRBV6-6
D: -
size: -
J: TRBJ1-3

DNA: TGTGCCAGCAGCGAACCGGGACAGGGGGTCCGGGGTCCCGGAGCCGGGGAGCTGTTTTTT
CDR3: CASSEPGQGVRGPGAGELFF
length: 20
V: TRBV7-8
D: TRBD1
size: -
J: TRBJ2-2

DNA: TGTGCCAGCAGCGCCGGGACAGGGCGTAGCAATCAGCCCCAGCATTTT
CDR3: CASSAGTGRSNQPQHF
length: 16
V: TRBV9
D: TRBD1
size: once
J: TRBJ1-5

DNA: TGTGCCAGCAGCCGGAATCCAGGGGCCACCGGGGAGCTGTTTTTT
CDR3: CASSRNPGATGELFF
length: 15
V: TRBV27
D: -
size: -
J: TRBJ2-2

DNA: TGTGCCAGCAGCTTAGATAGGGTGTCCTATGGCTACACCTTC
CDR3: CASSLDRVSYGYTF
length: 14
V: TRBV11-2
D: -
size: few
J: TRBJ1-2

DNA: TGTGCCATCAGTGAGAGGCGTGAAGAGACCCAGTACTTC
CDR3: CAISERREETQYF
length: 13
V: TRBV10-3
D: -
size: once
J: TRBJ2-5

DNA: TGCGCCAGCAGTGAAGGGGGCTCGGGCAATCAGCCCCAGCATTTT
CDR3: CASSEGGSGNQPQHF
length: 15
V: TRBV10-1
D: TRBD1
size: few
J: TRBJ1-5

DNA: TGTGCCAGCTCACAAGGACAGGGTGGAGGGAGCAATCAGCCCCAGCATTTT
CDR3: CASSQGQGGGSNQPQHF
length: 17
V: TRBV18
D: TRBD1
size: once
J: TRBJ1-5

DNA: TGTGCCAGCAGCTTTAACAAGAACACTGAAGCTTTCTTT
CDR3: CASSFNKNTEAFF
length: 13
V: TRBV7-3
D: -
size: -
J: TRBJ1-1

DNA: TGCGCCAGCAGGGTAAATTCTCAAGAGACCCAGTACTTC
CDR3: CASRVNSQETQYF
length: 13
V: TRBV5-1
D: -
size: -
J: TRBJ2-5

DNA: TGCGCCAGCAGCCGGGACAGGAGCTCCTTCTCTGGGGCCAACGTCCTGACTTTC
CDR3: CASSRDRSSFSGANVLTF
length: 18
V: TRBV4-1
D: TRBD1
size: -
J: TRBJ2-6

DNA: TGTGCCAGCAGTCTAAGGACTCCTCGAGACAATGAGCAGTTCTTC
CDR3: CASSLRTPRDNEQFF
length: 15
V: TRBV27
D: -
size: -
J: TRBJ2-1

DNA: TGTGCCAGTAGTATAGGGCAACTAGCGACTAGCACAGATACGCAGTATTTT
CDR3: CASSIGQLATSTDTQYF
length: 17
V: TRBV19
D: TRBD2
size: -
J: TRBJ2-3

DNA: TGCGCCAGCAGCTTGGACAGGGTCGAAGCTTTCTTT
CDR3: CASSLDRVEAFF
length: 12
V: TRBV5-1
D: -
size: -
J: TRBJ1-1

DNA: TGTGCCAGCAGTTCGGGGAATACGCAGTATTTT
CDR3: CASSSGNTQYF
length: 11
V: TRBV6-6
D: -
size: -
J: TRBJ2-3

DNA: TGTGCCAGCAGCTCGGACAGGGGGTGGTCCTACGAGCAGTACTTC
CDR3: CASSSDRGWSYEQYF
length: 15
V: TRBV5-3
D: TRBD1
size: -
J: TRBJ2-7

DNA: TGTGCCAGCAGTTGGCAGGGGTCCCTCACAGATACGCAGTATTTT
CDR3: CASSWQGSLTDTQYF
length: 15
V: TRBV27
D: -
size: few
J: TRBJ2-3

DNA: TGCGCCAGCAGTGACCAGCGGGTTACCTACGAGCAGTACTTC
CDR3: CASSDQRVTYEQYF
length: 14
V: TRBV10-2
D: -
size: few
J: TRBJ2-7

DNA: TGTGCCAGCAGCCCAGGACTAGGGGGGTACAATGAGCAGTTCTTC
CDR3: CASSPGLGGYNEQFF
length: 15
V: TRBV11-3
D: -
size: -
J: TRBJ2-1

DNA: TGTGCCAGCAGTGTTACAGGGGAGGGTGGCTACACCTTC
CDR3: CASSVTGEGGYTF
length: 13
V: TRBV6-1
D: TRBD1
size: few
J: TRBJ1-2

DNA: TGTGCCAGCAGCCCAGCGGGGGGGCCATACGAGCAGTACTTC
CDR3: CASSPAGGPYEQYF
length: 14
V: TRBV9
D: TRBD2
size: -
J: TRBJ2-7

DNA: TGTGCCAGTAGTCTTGGACCCGGGGGGACTGAAGCTTTCTTT
CDR3: CASSLGPGGTEAFF
length: 14
V: TRBV19
D: -
size: -
J: TRBJ1-1

DNA: TGTGCCAGCAGAGACTTCGGGACAGGGGGCGAAAAACTGTTTTTT
CDR3: CASRDFGTGGEKLFF
length: 15
V: TRBV11-2
D: TRBD1
size: -
J: TRBJ1-4

DNA: TGTGCCTGGAGTGAAGTCGGCGGGGGGCGGACTGAAGCTTTCTTT
CDR3: CAWSEVGGGRTEAFF
length: 15
V: TRBV30
D: -
size: -
J: TRBJ1-1

DNA: TGTGCCAGCAGCTCGCGCCGGGACTCGAACATTCAGTACTTC
CDR3: CASSSRRDSNIQYF
length: 14
V: TRBV11-3
D: -
size: -
J: TRBJ2-4

DNA: TGCGCCAGCAGCTTTTCGACAGAACTAGCCAAAAACATTCAGTACTTC
CDR3: CASSFSTELAKNIQYF
length: 16
V: TRBV5-1
D: -
size: -
J: TRBJ2-4

DNA: TGTGCCAGCAGCTTCCCGACTAGCGTTAGTCATGAGCAGTTCTTC
CDR3: CASSFPTSVSHEQFF
length: 15
V: TRBV7-3
D: TRBD2
size: -
J: TRBJ2-1

DNA: TGTGCCAGCAGCTTGAACTTTGAGCAGTTCTTC
CDR3: CASSLNFEQFF
length: 11
V: TRBV7-9
D: -
size: -
J: TRBJ2-1

DNA: TGTGCCAGCAGCTTAACACACTCGTCAGATACGCAGTATTTT
CDR3: CASSLTHSSDTQYF
length: 14
V: TRBV7-2
D: -
size: few
J: TRBJ2-3

DNA: TGTGCCAGTAGCTGGGGGTCCTACAATGAGCAGTTCTTC
CDR3: CASSWGSYNEQFF
length: 13
V: TRBV6-6
D: -
size: -
J: TRBJ2-1